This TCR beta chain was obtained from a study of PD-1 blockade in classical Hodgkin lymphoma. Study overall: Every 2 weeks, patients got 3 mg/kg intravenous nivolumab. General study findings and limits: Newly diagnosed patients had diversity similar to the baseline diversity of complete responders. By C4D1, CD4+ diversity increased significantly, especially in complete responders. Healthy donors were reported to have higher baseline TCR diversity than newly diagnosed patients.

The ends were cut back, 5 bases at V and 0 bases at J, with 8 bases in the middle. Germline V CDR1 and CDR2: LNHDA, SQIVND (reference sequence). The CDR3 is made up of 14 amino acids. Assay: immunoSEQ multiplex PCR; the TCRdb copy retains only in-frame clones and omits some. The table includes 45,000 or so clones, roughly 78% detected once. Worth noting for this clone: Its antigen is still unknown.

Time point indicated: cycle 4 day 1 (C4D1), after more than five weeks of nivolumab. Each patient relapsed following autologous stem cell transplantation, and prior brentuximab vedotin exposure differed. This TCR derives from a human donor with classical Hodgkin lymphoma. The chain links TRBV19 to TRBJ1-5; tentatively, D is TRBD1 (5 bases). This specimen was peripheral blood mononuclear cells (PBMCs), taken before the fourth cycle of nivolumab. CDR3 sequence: CASSLQDSNQPQHF. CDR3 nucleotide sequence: TGTGCCAGTAGTTTACAGGATAGCAATCAGCCCCAGCATTTT.